These 31 T cell receptor beta chains were sequenced from one sample in a study of OX40 agonist ivuxolimab in advanced cancers. Some clones are missing from TCRdb's copy, which holds only in-frame ones; the method was immunoSEQ multiplex PCR. The top ten hold approximately 6% of the sample, which has 50,000 or so clones, approximately 89% seen once. Sequencing used CD4+ or CD8+ T cells sorted from blood, obtained in a trial of the OX40 agonist ivuxolimab. These receptors were obtained from an adult with an advanced solid tumor such as melanoma, head and neck, liver or kidney cancer.

This chain joins TRBV25-1 and TRBJ1-2; 7 nucleotides match TRBD1. The CDR3 has 16 residues. Trimming cost V 3 bases and J 0 bases; bases outside gene matches: 7. CDR1 MGHDK and CDR2 SYGVNS come from the germline V gene. The CDR3 region has the DNA TGTGCCAGCAGTGAGTATGGACAGGTGGCTAACTATGGCTACACCTTC. Encoded protein: CASSEYGQVANYGYTF.

The rearrangement joins TRBV9 to TRBJ1-2; TRBD1 matches at 8 bases. V lost 3 bases, J lost 6 bases, and 7 bases stayed unmatched. Per the germline V gene, CDR1 is SGDLS and CDR2 is YYNGEE. The CDR3 runs 14 residues. For the CDR3, the DNA is TGTGCCAGCAGCGCCTCAGGGGGCACGAATGGCTACACCTTC. Its protein is CASSASGGTNGYTF.

The count of this clone is one. This chain links TRBV6-1 with TRBJ2-7; TRBD1 is a possible D gene (6 bases). Germline loops: CDR1 MNHNS, CDR2 SASEGT. The V gene lost 3 bases and the J gene lost 4 bases, with 19 bases spanning the gap. The CDR3 consists of 16 residues. CDR3 sequence (DNA): TGTGCCAGCAGTGATACCCGGGCCCGACAGGATTACGAGCAGTACTTC. It specifies CASSDTRARQDYEQYF.

The chain recombines TRBV9 with TRBJ2-7; 14 bases map to TRBD2. This CDR3 has 15 residues. The V segment lost 3 bases and the J segment 7 bases; nucleotides outside the gene matches: 6. The germline V gene encodes CDR1 SGDLS and CDR2 YYNGEE. CDR3 nucleotides: TGTGCCAGCAGCGAGGGACTAGCGGGAGTTGGGGAGCAGTACTTC. It specifies CASSEGLAGVGEQYF.

This chain links TRBV5-6 with TRBJ1-4, with D perhaps matching TRBD1 (5 bases). V lost 2 bases and J 3 bases, leaving 14 bases between the germline ends. The CDR3 sequence is 16 residues long. Germline CDR1 reads SGHDT; CDR2 reads YYEEEE. The CDR3 here is CASSFSQVFPNEKLFF. The CDR3 DNA follows: TGTGCCAGCAGCTTTTCACAGGTTTTCCCTAATGAAAAACTGTTTTTT.

DNA for the CDR3: TGCGCCAGTCTGGCGGGGGAGAACACCGGGGAGCTGTTTTTT. Its translation is CASLAGENTGELFF. The chain has TRBV10-2 and TRBJ2-2, with TRBD2 matching 7 bases. Germline values: CDR1 WSHSY, CDR2 SAAADI. The J segment lost 1 base and the V segment lost 9 bases, leaving 5 bases of the junction unmatched. This CDR3 has 14 residues.

V gene TRBV19 combines with J gene TRBJ2-7; unclear D gene. The V end lost 10 bases, the J end lost 5 bases, and 18 bases lay between the germline ends. CDR1 is LNHDA, CDR2 SQIVND, per germline (reference sequence). The CDR3 is 13 amino acids. The chain's CDR3 is CATSLVANDEQYF. The CDR3 nucleotides read TGTGCCACGAGTCTAGTGGCGAATGACGAGCAGTACTTC.

The V call is TRBV5-1, the J call TRBJ2-7, with D tentatively TRBD1 or TRBD2 (6 bases each). The V gene lost 3 bases and the J gene lost 6 bases, with 16 bases spanning the gap. From germline, CDR1 is SGHRS and CDR2 YFSETQ. This CDR3 is 14 amino acids long. CDR3 region: CASSWRGSEIEQYF. The CDR3 DNA reads as TGCGCCAGCAGCTGGAGGGGGAGTGAGATCGAGCAGTACTTC. Filled out from reference TRBV5-1 and TRBJ2-7, the complete variable domain reads KAGVTQTPRYLIKTRGQQVTLSCSPISGHRSVSWYQQTPGQGLQFLFEYFSETQRNKGNFPGRFSGRQFSNSRSEMNVSTLELGDSALYLCASSWRGSEIEQYFGPGTRLTVT.

With regard to this clone: The sample contains more than one DNA sequence encoding this CDR3. This rearrangement joins TRBV6-6 to TRBJ2-7; tentative D call: TRBD1 (6 bases). Germline CDR1 and CDR2: MNHNY and SVGAGI (reference sequence). This CDR3 is built from 16 residues. The chain's CDR3 is CASSQKPRTAVFEQYV. The CDR3 DNA is TGTGCCAGCAGCCAAAAACCCCGGACAGCCGTCTTCGAGCAGTATGTC.

This clone was seen a handful of times. The chain recombines TRBV2 with TRBJ1-3; D unclear. CDR1 and CDR2 from the germline V gene are SNHLY and FYNNEI. The CDR3 totals 12 residues. V lost 4 bases, J lost 4 bases, and 5 bases lay in between. CDR3 in amino acids: CASSVSGNTIYF. CDR3 nucleotide sequence: TGTGCCAGCAGTGTGTCCGGAAACACCATATATTTT.

This clone is labeled hyperexpanded (1% or more). V gene TRBV11-2 combines with J gene TRBJ1-1, with D hard to call. The CDR3 is 13 amino acids. Per the germline V gene, CDR1 is SGHAT and CDR2 is FQNNGV. Trimming left V 3 bases short and J 2 bases short, with 7 bases between. The CDR3 bases are TGTGCCAGCAGCTTGTGGGGAAACACTGAAGCTTTCTTT. Translation gives CASSLWGNTEAFF.

The chain carries TRBV9 and TRBJ1-1; D is ambiguous. This CDR3 region has 11 residues. The V end was cut by 5 bases, the J end by 6 bases, with 8 bases between. Germline values: CDR1 SGDLS, CDR2 YYNGEE. The CDR3 DNA reads TGTGCCAGCAGTTTTTCGTCTGAAGCTTTCTTT. It specifies CASSFSSEAFF.

The J gene is TRBJ2-3, the V gene TRBV9; 9 bases agree with TRBD2. The trim removed 1 base at V and 5 bases at J, leaving 8 bases unmatched. Per germline, CDR1 SGDLS and CDR2 YYNGEE. The CDR3 loop spans 16 amino acids. The CDR3 DNA follows: TGTGCCAGCAGCGTATTCGCGGGAGGGCCAGGAGATACGCAGTATTTT. Amino acid sequence: CASSVFAGGPGDTQYF.

The CDR3 nucleotides read TGTGCCAGCAGCTCTAGGACAGGGACCGAGACCCAGTACTTC. It yields the protein CASSSRTGTETQYF. The chain is built from TRBV11-2 and TRBJ2-5, with 8 bases that match TRBD1. CDR3 size: 14 residues. CDR1 and CDR2 (germline): SGHAT, FQNNGV. The V gene end was trimmed by 4 bases and the J gene end by 5 bases; junction bases not matched to a gene: 6.

The chain is built from TRBV5-6 and TRBJ1-5; a weak D match, TRBD1 (5 bases). Germline CDR1 SGHDT, CDR2 YYEEEE. This CDR3 has 14 residues. Trimming took 2 bases from V and 4 from J, leaving 10 bases between them. The CDR3 DNA reads as TGTGCCAGCAGCTTCCGGGACTTGAATCAGCCCCAGCATTTT. Its translation: CASSFRDLNQPQHF.

The chain couples TRBV2 to TRBJ2-7; unclear D gene. V lost 2 bases to trimming and J lost 3 bases, with 8 bases between them. Looked up from germline, CDR1 is SNHLY and CDR2 is FYNNEI. This CDR3 spans 13 amino acids. This CDR3 reads CASSEPSSYEQYV. CDR3 coding DNA: TGTGCCAGCAGTGAACCTAGTAGCTACGAGCAGTACGTC.

This chain links TRBV27 with TRBJ1-1, with D maybe TRBD1 (5 bases). V gave up 5 bases and J gave up 1 base, with 11 bases separating them. Germline CDR1 and CDR2: MNHEY and SMNVEV (reference sequence). The CDR3 sequence is 14 residues long. CDR3 loop: CASSPTTANTEAFF. In DNA, the CDR3 is TGTGCCAGCAGTCCGACGACAGCGAACACTGAAGCTTTCTTT.

The J gene is TRBJ2-1, the V gene TRBV11-1, with TRBD2 as a possible D gene (5 bases). Between the trimmed V and J ends, which lost 10 bases and 4 bases, there was a span of 11 bases. CDR3 size: 12 residues. CDR1 is SGHAT and CDR2 is FQDESV in the germline V gene (reference sequence). Written as DNA, the CDR3 is TGTGCCACCCGGACTGAATACAATGAGCAGTTCTTC. This sequence encodes CATRTEYNEQFF.

The chain has TRBV25-1 and TRBJ2-1; tentatively, D is TRBD2 (6 bases). Germline V gives CDR1 MGHDK, CDR2 SYGVNS. CDR3 length: 15 amino acids. V was cut by 2 bases and J by 10 bases, with 18 bases left in between. The CDR3 loop is CASSEVGLRLPEQFF. The CDR3 DNA is TGTGCCAGCAGTGAAGTGGGACTCCGTCTTCCCGAGCAGTTCTTC.

The chain uses TRBV5-4 and TRBJ2-2; 8 bases map to TRBD2. The ends lost 5 bases at V and 6 bases at J; junction bases unmatched: 9. This CDR3 contains 15 residues. Germline lookup yields CDR1 SGHNT and CDR2 YYREEE (reference sequence). CDR3 residues: CASRLAGRGPGELFF. Written as DNA, the CDR3 is TGTGCCAGCAGATTAGCGGGGAGGGGCCCCGGGGAGCTGTTTTTT.

V usage is TRBV7-9 and J usage is TRBJ1-1, with D possibly being TRBD1 (5 bases). Trimming left V 1 base short and J 3 bases short, with 6 bases between. The CDR3 length is 13 residues. Germline lookup yields CDR1 SEHNR and CDR2 FQNEAQ (reference sequence). CDR3 nucleotide sequence: TGTGCCAGCAGCTTAGGAGGGGACACTGAAGCTTTCTTT. Translating it yields CASSLGGDTEAFF.

This chain uses TRBV25-1 with TRBJ2-7; TRBD1 agrees at 7 bases. This CDR3 is built from 14 residues. Germline V lookup: CDR1 MGHDK, CDR2 SYGVNS. The V and J ends lost 2 bases and 5 bases, in that order; junction bases with no gene match: 6. CDR3 nucleotide sequence: TGTGCCAGCAGTGAAACAGGACAGGTCGACGAGCAGTACTTC. Protein product: CASSETGQVDEQYF.

The chain couples TRBV7-9 to TRBJ2-5, with a tentative D call TRBD2 (6 bases). CDR3 length equals 14 residues. CDR1 is SEHNR, CDR2 FQNEAQ, per germline (reference sequence). V shed 1 base and J shed 4 bases, with 10 bases lying between them. The CDR3 loop is CASSLGGALETQYF. Written as DNA, the CDR3 is TGTGCCAGCAGCTTAGGCGGGGCTTTAGAGACCCAGTACTTC. Drawing the rest from reference TRBV7-9 and TRBJ2-5, the complete variable domain is DTGVSQNPRHKITKRGQNVTFRCDPISEHNRLYWYRQTLGQGPEFLTYFQNEAQLEKSRLLSDRFSAERPKGSFSTLEIQRTEQGDSAMYLCASSLGGALETQYFGPGTRLLVL.

V gene TRBV27 combines with J gene TRBJ2-1; D is perhaps TRBD2 (5 bases). CDR1 and CDR2 (germline): MNHEY, SMNVEV (reference sequence). The V end lost 2 bases, the J end lost 4 bases, and 9 bases lay between the germline ends. The CDR3 contains 14 residues. The chain's CDR3 is CASSLSGPYNEQFF. The CDR3 region has the DNA TGTGCCAGCAGTTTAAGCGGACCTTACAATGAGCAGTTCTTC.

V is TRBV19 and J is TRBJ2-1; D is unclear. In germline, CDR1 is LNHDA, CDR2 SQIVND (reference sequence). Trimming pared 3 bases from V and 6 bases from J, leaving 9 bases between. CDR3 length: 13 amino acids. CDR3 DNA sequence: TGTGCCAGTAGTATTTCGGTAGTCAATGAGCAGTTCTTC. This encodes CASSISVVNEQFF.

This rearrangement joins TRBV19 to TRBJ1-2; no reliable D call. Trimming took off 2 bases at V and 4 bases at J, with 8 bases between the two ends. Germline V gives CDR1 LNHDA, CDR2 SQIVND (reference sequence). CDR3 length: 13 residues. CDR3 sequence: CASSINSRYGYTF. In DNA form, the CDR3 reads TGTGCCAGTAGTATAAATTCACGCTATGGCTACACCTTC.

The V call is TRBV5-6, the J call TRBJ2-3; 14 bases line up with TRBD2. Germline V gene lookup returns CDR1 SGHDT and CDR2 YYEEEE. This CDR3 spans 17 amino acids. V was clipped by 2 bases and J by 2 bases; unmatched bases: 4. As DNA, the CDR3 is TGTGCCAGCAGCTTAGGGACTAGCGGGAGCATCACAGATACGCAGTATTTT. Amino acids: CASSLGTSGSITDTQYF.

V and J are TRBV29-1 and TRBJ2-6; D unclear. The CDR3 has 12 amino acids. Trimming pared 5 bases from V and 2 bases from J, leaving 4 bases between. Germline V lookup: CDR1 SQVTM, CDR2 ANQGSEA. In nucleotides, the CDR3 is TGCAGCGTTCCTACTGGGGCCAACGTCCTGACTTTC. Protein product: CSVPTGANVLTF.

V and J are TRBV2 and TRBJ2-4; a weak D match, TRBD1 (6 bases). CDR3 length: 17 residues. V lost 7 bases, J lost 0 bases, and 19 bases lay in between. CDR1 and CDR2 from the germline V gene are SNHLY and FYNNEI. DNA for the CDR3: TGTGCCAGCATACCGGGACAAGCAGACCTAGCCAAAAACATTCAGTACTTC. Translation gives CASIPGQADLAKNIQYF.

In this sample, this clone turned up once. The rearrangement links TRBV7-9 to TRBJ2-3; the D gene is possibly TRBD1 (5 bases). The V gene lost 1 base and the J gene lost 3 bases, with 11 bases spanning the gap. The CDR3 runs 15 residues. Germline V CDR1 and CDR2: SEHNR, FQNEAQ (reference sequence). This CDR3 is CASSLEGWDTDTQYF. The CDR3 DNA reads TGTGCCAGCAGCTTAGAGGGGTGGGATACAGATACGCAGTATTTT.

This clone was found once. The J gene is TRBJ2-7, the V gene TRBV28; D is perhaps TRBD1 (6 bases). With 6 bases removed from V and 2 bases from J, the gap between germline ends came to 11 bases. Germline CDR1 reads MDHEN; CDR2 reads SYDVKM. The CDR3 sequence is 13 residues long. DNA of the CDR3: TGTGCCAGCAGCCAGGACAGCCCCTACGAGCAGTACGTC. It yields the protein CASSQDSPYEQYV.